Here is one T cell receptor beta chain with its context. This clone is considered medium-sized (0.01 to 0.1%). Within one base of it there is no much larger clone, and no base qualities were kept. Libraries were built with the immunoSEQ multiplex PCR assay. For most patients, genomic DNA was isolated with the Qiagen DNeasy Blood and Tissue Kit and sent frozen to Adaptive Biotechnologies for TCR sequencing. Adaptive Biotechnologies carried out high-throughput TCR-beta CDR3 sequencing of genomic DNA for most patients. On the study's bioinformatics: Adaptive's ImmunoSEQ software was the source of the TCR sequencing data for 15 to 20 patients, while a few other patients were processed with MiXCR and VDJtools. CD4 versus CD8 sorting errors were corrected by removing sequences found in both subsets at a frequency ratio below 5:1. CDR3 nucleotide sequences shared between donor and recipient were removed because the origin of such sequences could not be assigned. At least 2-fold expansion over unstimulated cells and a minimum CFSE-low frequency of 0.002% (template counts) or 0.001% (read counts) were required for clones to be classified as alloreactive. Clones detected in sequenced pre-transplant spleen, lymph node, or MLR CFSE-low populations of the donor or recipient were defined as mappable. Cumulative frequency of alloreactive clones was calculated as a percentage of all sequences weighted by copy number. In its TCRdb copy, this immuneACCESS table keeps in-frame sequences only and misses some clones. Where compared with another copy, unresolved V genes explain less than half of these, and the others have no known cause. V, J and clone size are taken as reported in that table, and D and trimming were inferred from the DNA itself. The sample yields roughly 21,000 clones; 25% to 35% were counted once. Of the sample, approximately 9.6% falls within the top ten clones.

Trimming takes 6 bases off V and 1 base off J; junction bases not matched to a gene: 5. Taken from cysteine to phenylalanine, the CDR3 has 15 residues. Here the CDR3 DNA is all that survives: 45 bases in frame from base 1. For CDR1 and CDR2, the germline V gene lists SGHVS and FNYEAQ. The intended sense of this specimen's time point label: cells obtained before transplantation from donor or recipient. Mixed lymphocyte reactions plated approximately 200,000 CFSE-labeled pre-transplant responders with approximately 200,000 irradiated violet-dye-labeled stimulators and were cultured for six to seven days. Proliferating CD3+CD4+CFSE-low and CD3+CD8+CFSE-low responder cells were FACS-sorted on a BD Influx sorter after the mixed lymphocyte reaction. The record originates from a study of graft-versus-host responses after intestinal transplantation (dated by TCRdb to 2020 to 2023). Regarding the complete study: The transplants that recipients received were multivisceral, liver-intestinal, or isolated intestinal. Every recipient was given anti-thymocyte globulin induction, followed by about 3 years of maintenance tacrolimus and steroids. Bulk TCR-beta CDR3 sequencing was used to track graft-versus-host and host-versus-graft alloreactive T cell clones in the graft, circulation and bone marrow after intestinal transplantation. To identify alloreactive clones, pre-transplant mixed lymphocyte reaction products were sequenced and compared with unstimulated pre-transplant donor and recipient T cells. Of the roughly 25 intestinal transplant recipients enrolled in the cohort, one of whom was a retransplant, 3 patients without pretransplant specimens were excluded. Donor T cell macrochimerism was defined as a peak of at least 4% donor T cells among recipient peripheral blood mononuclear cells. Samples from a few later patients were sequenced in-house on an Illumina MiSeq with MiXCR processing rather than by the commercial service. What the authors observed across the whole study: The conclusions were limited by the relatively low number and heterogeneity of the intestinal transplant patients. Early after transplant, peak levels of circulating GvH clones were associated with declines in HvG clones. GvH clones were detected in recipient bone marrow, and some of these GvH clones were observed earlier in ileal mucosa or blood, consistent with an intestinal mucosal origin. In patients with donor T cell macrochimerism, the allografts had high GvH to HvG T cell clonal ratios.

The clonotype originates from a human patient who received an intestinal transplant. The chain is assembled from TRBV7-6 and TRBJ2-2, with 7 bases aligning to TRBD1. Sequenced here: alloreactive CD8+ T cells from a mixed lymphocyte reaction culture, sampled before intestinal transplant. Reading the label with the study, this specimen's cell subset or site is: CFSE-low proliferating T cells sorted from approximately 6-day pre-transplant mixed lymphocyte reaction (GvH or HvG direction). The DNA reads TGTGCCAGCAGGTCAGACAGGGTGAACACCGGGGAGCTGTTTTTT. Its protein product is CASRSDRVNTGELFF.